This TCR beta chain was sequenced during a study of post-analysis software for immune sequencing data. For the study at large: The courses of disease that were included comprised relapsing-remitting, secondary progressive and progressive-relapsing multiple sclerosis. General study findings and limits: Same-batch samples co-clustered strongly by F measure. Controls showed lower frequencies than patients for roughly five TRBV segments, and TRBV5-6, TRBV5-1 and TRBV20-1 were among these.

Points on this clonotype: Its antigen is currently unknown.

Built from TCR beta cDNA, the libraries had unique molecular identifiers in them. Once roughly 0.85 to 11 million T cells were used, 400,000 to 550,000 cDNA molecules resulted. TCRdb re-analysed the PCR reads in MiXCR, keeping a single row per CDR3 protein. The sample lists 800,000 to 950,000 distinct CDR3 sequences, about 50% occurring once. Germline V gives CDR1 MGHRA, CDR2 YSYEKL. The CDR3 consists of 16 residues. Trimming left V 2 bases short and J 9 bases short, with 20 bases between. The sequencing sample was made of blood. The genes are TRBV4-1 and TRBJ2-1; TRBD1 or TRBD2 may be the D gene (5 bases each). The receptor's source is a girl between 10 and 17 years old with multiple sclerosis. The CDR3 DNA is TGCGCCAGCAGCCAAACCGGGACCCTCCCTGATGGTGAGCAGTTCTTC. This translates into CASSQTGTLPDGEQFF.